The clone carrying this T cell receptor (beta chain) was found once. Antigen specificity is unknown. These data are taken from a study of radiotherapy plus CTLA-4 blockade in lung cancer. Whole-study findings and limits: Early blood T cell clone dynamics, with interferon-beta, were reported to best predict response. Radiotherapy plus ipilimumab was followed by expansion in blood of tumor-derived TCR clones.

Treatment of patients with chemo-refractory metastatic non-small-cell lung cancer consisted of focal radiation plus CTLA-4 blockade with ipilimumab. Sequencing used immunoSEQ multiplex PCR; TCRdb keeps in-frame clones, though not all of them. The sample includes about 99,000 clones, just over 85% of them seen just once. The source material was peripheral blood, sampled from a patient treated with radiotherapy plus ipilimumab. The TCR was taken from a human donor with non-small cell lung cancer that progressed on radiotherapy plus ipilimumab.

The CDR3 nucleotides are TGCGCCAGCAGCTCCCAGGGACTAGCGTCAGAGACCCAGTACTTC. Translation gives CASSSQGLASETQYF. The genes are TRBV5-1 and TRBJ2-5; 10 bases map to TRBD2. Germline trimming cut 3 bases from V and 4 bases from J; bases unmatched to any gene: 6. The CDR3 length is 15 residues. Germline CDR1 reads SGHRS; CDR2 reads YFSETQ.